The clone carrying this T cell receptor beta chain was detected a few times. The antigen is not known. The sample originates from a study of blood T cells in healthy people across ages. Study-level background: About one barcoded beta molecule per two T cells came from capture by template switching. Overall study findings and caveats: Aged donors had fewer naive CD4+ cells and lower diversity than long-lived donors. The unsorted PBMCs prevented any conclusive comparison of naive versus antigen-experienced cells.

The CDR3 loop spans 18 amino acids. V lost 5 bases, J lost 1 base, and 21 bases lay in between. Through a sample-barcoded 5' primer and a J-beta primer mix, a second PCR was run for roughly 7 to 12 cycles. One entry per CDR3 protein results from TCRdb running MiXCR on the 5' RACE reads. The table shows fewer than 2 million distinct CDR3 sequences, with about 39% occurring only once. Sequencing used blood. The clonotype was recovered from a human donor in good health. The chain is built from TRBV12-3 or TRBV12-4 and TRBJ2-4, with D maybe TRBD2 (6 bases). CDR3 sequence reads: CASSRAPWGAGAKNIQYF. In DNA, the CDR3 is TGTGCCAGCAGTCGTGCCCCTTGGGGCGCGGGGGCCAAAAACATTCAGTACTTC.